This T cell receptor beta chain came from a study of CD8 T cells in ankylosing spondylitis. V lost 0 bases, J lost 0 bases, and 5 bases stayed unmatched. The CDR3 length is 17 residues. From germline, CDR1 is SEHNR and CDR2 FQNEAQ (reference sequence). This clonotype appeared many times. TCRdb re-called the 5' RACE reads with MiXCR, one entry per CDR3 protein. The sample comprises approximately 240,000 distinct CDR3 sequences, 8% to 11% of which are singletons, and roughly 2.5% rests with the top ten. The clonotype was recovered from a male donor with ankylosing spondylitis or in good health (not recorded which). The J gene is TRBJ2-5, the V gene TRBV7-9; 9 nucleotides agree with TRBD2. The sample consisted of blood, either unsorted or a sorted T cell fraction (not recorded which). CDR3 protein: CASSLARRLADQETQYF. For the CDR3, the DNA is TGTGCCAGCAGCTTAGCGCGTCGACTAGCGGACCAAGAGACCCAGTACTTC.